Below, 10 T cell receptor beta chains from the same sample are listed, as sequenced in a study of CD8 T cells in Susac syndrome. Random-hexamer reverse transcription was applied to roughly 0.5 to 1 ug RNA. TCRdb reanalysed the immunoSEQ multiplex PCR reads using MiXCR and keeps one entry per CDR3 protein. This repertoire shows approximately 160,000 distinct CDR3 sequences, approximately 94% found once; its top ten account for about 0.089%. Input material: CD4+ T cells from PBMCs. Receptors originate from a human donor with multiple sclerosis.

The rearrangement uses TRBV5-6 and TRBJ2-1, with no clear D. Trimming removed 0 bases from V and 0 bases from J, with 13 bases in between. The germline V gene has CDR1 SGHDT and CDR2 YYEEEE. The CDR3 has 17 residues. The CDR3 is CASSLAKLAGSYNEQFF. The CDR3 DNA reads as TGTGCCAGCAGCTTGGCCAAACTTGCCGGCTCCTACAATGAGCAGTTCTTC. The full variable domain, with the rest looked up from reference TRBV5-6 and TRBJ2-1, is DAGVTQSPTHLIKTRGQQVTLRCSPKSGHDTVSWYQQALGQGPQFIFQYYEEEERQRGNFPDRFSGHQFPNYSSELNVNALLLGDSALYLCASSLAKLAGSYNEQFFGPGTRLTVL.

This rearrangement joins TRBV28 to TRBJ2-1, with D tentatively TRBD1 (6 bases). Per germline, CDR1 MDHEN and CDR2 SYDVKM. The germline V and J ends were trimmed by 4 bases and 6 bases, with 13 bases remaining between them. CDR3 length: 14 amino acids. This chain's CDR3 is CASSYSGRGNEQFF. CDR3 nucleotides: TGTGCCAGCAGTTACAGTGGCAGGGGCAATGAGCAGTTCTTC.

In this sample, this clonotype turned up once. This chain's CDR3 is CASSPPVNRAGYTF. In DNA, the CDR3 is TGTGCCAGCAGCCCACCTGTGAACAGGGCTGGCTACACCTTC. The chain has TRBV3-1 and TRBJ1-2, with a tentative D call TRBD1 (6 bases). The CDR3 spans 14 residues. Trimming shortened V by 4 bases and J by 7 bases, and 16 bases separated the two germline ends. Germline V lookup: CDR1 LGHDT, CDR2 YNNKEL (reference sequence).

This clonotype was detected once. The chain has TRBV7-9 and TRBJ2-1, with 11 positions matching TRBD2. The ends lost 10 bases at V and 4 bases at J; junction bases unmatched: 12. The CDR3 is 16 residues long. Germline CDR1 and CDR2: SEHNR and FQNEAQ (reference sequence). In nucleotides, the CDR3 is TGTGCCACTGAGCTAGGGGCTAGCGGGAGGTACAATGAGCAGTTCTTC. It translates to CATELGASGRYNEQFF.

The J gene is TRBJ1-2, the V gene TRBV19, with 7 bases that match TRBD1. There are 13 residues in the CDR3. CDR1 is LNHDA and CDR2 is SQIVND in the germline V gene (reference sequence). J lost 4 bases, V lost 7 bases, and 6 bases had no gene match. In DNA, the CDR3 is TGTGCCAGTAATGCAGGGGGAGGCTATGGCTACACCTTC. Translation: CASNAGGGYGYTF.

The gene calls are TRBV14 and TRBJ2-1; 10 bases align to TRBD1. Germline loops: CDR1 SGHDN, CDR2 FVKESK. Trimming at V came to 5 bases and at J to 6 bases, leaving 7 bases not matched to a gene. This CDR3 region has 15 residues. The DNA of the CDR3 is TGTGCCAGCAGCACCGGGACAGGGGAGGGCAATGAGCAGTTCTTC. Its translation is CASSTGTGEGNEQFF.

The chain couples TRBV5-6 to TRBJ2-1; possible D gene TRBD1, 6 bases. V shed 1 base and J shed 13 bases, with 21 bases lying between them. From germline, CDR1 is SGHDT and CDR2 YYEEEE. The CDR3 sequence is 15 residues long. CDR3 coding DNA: TGTGCCAGCAGCTTGTCAGGGGCCAGTGGGGTACCCCAGTTCTTC. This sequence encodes CASSLSGASGVPQFF.

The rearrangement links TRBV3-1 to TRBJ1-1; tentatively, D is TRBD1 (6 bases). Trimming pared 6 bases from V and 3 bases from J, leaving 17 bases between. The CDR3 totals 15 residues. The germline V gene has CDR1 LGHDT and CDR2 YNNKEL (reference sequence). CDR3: CASRLTPEGDTEAFF. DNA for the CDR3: TGTGCCAGCAGACTCACTCCTGAGGGGGACACTGAAGCTTTCTTT.

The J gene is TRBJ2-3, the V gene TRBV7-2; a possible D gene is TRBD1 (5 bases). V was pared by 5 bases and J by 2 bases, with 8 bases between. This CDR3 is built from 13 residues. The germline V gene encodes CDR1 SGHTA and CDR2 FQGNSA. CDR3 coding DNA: TGTGCCAGCAGCCCGACAGCCACAGATACGCAGTATTTT. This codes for CASSPTATDTQYF. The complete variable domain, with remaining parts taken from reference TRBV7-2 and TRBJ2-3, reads GAGVSQSPSNKVTEKGKDVELRCDPISGHTALYWYRQSLGQGLEFLIYFQGNSAPDKSGLPSDRFSAERTGGSVSTLTIQRTQQEDSAVYLCASSPTATDTQYFGPGTRLTVL.

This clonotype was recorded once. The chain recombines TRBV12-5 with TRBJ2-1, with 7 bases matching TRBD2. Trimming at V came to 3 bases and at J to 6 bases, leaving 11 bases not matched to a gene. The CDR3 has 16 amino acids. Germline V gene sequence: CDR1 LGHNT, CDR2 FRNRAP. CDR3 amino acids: CASGLKSAGAGNEQFF. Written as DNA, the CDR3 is TGTGCTAGTGGTTTAAAATCCGCGGGAGCGGGCAATGAGCAGTTCTTC.